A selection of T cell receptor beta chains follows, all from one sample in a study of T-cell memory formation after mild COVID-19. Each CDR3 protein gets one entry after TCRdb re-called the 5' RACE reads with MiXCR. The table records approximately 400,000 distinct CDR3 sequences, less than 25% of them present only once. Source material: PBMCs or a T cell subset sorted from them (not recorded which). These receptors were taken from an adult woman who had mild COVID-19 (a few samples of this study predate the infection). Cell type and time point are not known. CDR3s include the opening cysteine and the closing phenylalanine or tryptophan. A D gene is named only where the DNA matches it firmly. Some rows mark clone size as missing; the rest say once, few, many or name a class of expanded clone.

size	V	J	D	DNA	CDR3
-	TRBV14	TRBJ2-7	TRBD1	TGTGCCAGCAGCCAAGGAAGATCTGGGACAGGGGCGGACGAGCAGTACTTC	CASSQGRSGTGADEQYF
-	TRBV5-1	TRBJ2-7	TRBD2	TGCGCCAGCAGCTGGGGGGGGACTGGTGGTGACGAGCAGTACTTC	CASSWGGTGGDEQYF
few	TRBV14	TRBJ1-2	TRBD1	TGTGCCAGCGACCCGGGACAGGGGACCTATGGCTACACCTTC	CASDPGQGTYGYTF
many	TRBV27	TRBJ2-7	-	TGTGCTCATACACGGGGCGAGCAGTACTTC	CAHTRGEQYF
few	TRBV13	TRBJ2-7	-	TGTGCCAGCAGCTATACAGAGACCTACGAGCAGTACTTC	CASSYTETYEQYF
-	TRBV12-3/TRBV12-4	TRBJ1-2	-	TGTGCCAGCAGTCCAGGGACGTGGGATGGCTACACCTTC	CASSPGTWDGYTF
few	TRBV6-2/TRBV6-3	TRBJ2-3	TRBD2	TGTGCCAGCAGGGGGACTAGCGTTAGCGCAGATACGCAGTATTTT	CASRGTSVSADTQYF
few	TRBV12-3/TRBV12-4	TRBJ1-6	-	TGTGCCAGCAGGGAGGGGAATAATTCACCCCTCCACTTT	CASREGNNSPLHF
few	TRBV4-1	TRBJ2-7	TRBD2	TGCGCCAGCAGCCAGGCTCTAGCGGGGGTATACGAGCAGTACTTC	CASSQALAGVYEQYF
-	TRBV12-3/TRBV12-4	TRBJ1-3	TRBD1	TGTGCCAGCAGTTTATCCGGGGGACAGGGGATCTCTGGAAACACCATATATTTT	CASSLSGGQGISGNTIYF
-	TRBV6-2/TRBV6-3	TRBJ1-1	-	TGTGCCAGCAAGCCAAAATTGAACACTGAAGCTTTCTTT	CASKPKLNTEAFF
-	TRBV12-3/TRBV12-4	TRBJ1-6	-	TGTGCCAGCAGTTGGGGTGGAGGAGATTCACCCCTCCACTTT	CASSWGGGDSPLHF
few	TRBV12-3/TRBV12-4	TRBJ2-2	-	TGTGCCAGCAGTCGTCGACTCAGCCTAACAGCGAACACCGGGGAGCTGTTTTTT	CASSRRLSLTANTGELFF
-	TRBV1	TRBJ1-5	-	TGCACCAGCAGCCACGCCTGGGACAATCAGCCCCAGCATTTT	CTSSHAWDNQPQHF
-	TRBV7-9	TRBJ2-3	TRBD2	TGTGCCAGCAGCTCCGGGGGGACTAGCGGACTTACTAGCACAGATACGCAGTATTTT	CASSSGGTSGLTSTDTQYF
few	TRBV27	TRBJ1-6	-	TGTGCCAGCAGTCCAGGACGGGCCCATTCACCCCTCCACTTT	CASSPGRAHSPLHF
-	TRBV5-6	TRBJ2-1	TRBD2	TGTGCCAGCAGCTTGGTCCTAGGCGGTAGCGGGGGAGCAGATGAGCAGTTCTTC	CASSLVLGGSGGADEQFF
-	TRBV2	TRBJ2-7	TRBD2	TGTGCCAGCAGAGTCGCGGGGGAGGGAGCCAACGAGCAGTACTTC	CASRVAGEGANEQYF
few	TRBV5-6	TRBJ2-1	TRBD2	TGTGCCAGCAGCTTGGGCCCCCCTGAGGGAGGGTCCGCCTACAATGAGCAGTTCTTC	CASSLGPPEGGSAYNEQFF
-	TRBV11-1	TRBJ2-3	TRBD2	TGTGCCAGCAGCCAAGCGTCTAGCGGTTATACGCAGTATTTT	CASSQASSGYTQYF
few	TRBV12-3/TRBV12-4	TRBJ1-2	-	TGTGCCAGCAGTTTAGCGTCACTGTGGCACACCTTC	CASSLASLWHTF
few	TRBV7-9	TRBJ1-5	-	TGTGCCAGCAGCTTAGGTGGAGGAATCAATCAGCCCCAGCATTTT	CASSLGGGINQPQHF
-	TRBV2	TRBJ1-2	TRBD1	TGTGCCAGCAGTGGACAGGGGGGCGTTTATGGCTACACCTTC	CASSGQGGVYGYTF
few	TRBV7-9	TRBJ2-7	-	TGTGCCAGCAGCTTAGCGGACGACTACGAGCAGTACTTC	CASSLADDYEQYF
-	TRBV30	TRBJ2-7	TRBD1	TGTGCCTTGATCTCGATCCGGGACAGATACGAGCAGTACTTC	CALISIRDRYEQYF
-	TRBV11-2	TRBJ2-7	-	TGTGCCAGCGGTCATGGGGGTAACGAGCAGTACTTC	CASGHGGNEQYF
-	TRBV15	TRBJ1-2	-	TGTGCCACCAGCAGCAACGTCAGGGTTGGCTACACCTTC	CATSSNVRVGYTF
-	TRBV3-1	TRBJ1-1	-	TGCGCCAGCAGCCAAGAATGGACCAGCCGCGAAGCTTTCTTT	CASSQEWTSREAFF
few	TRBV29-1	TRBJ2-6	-	TGCAGCGTTGAAGGTTGGGGGCTTGGGGCCAACGTCCTGACTTTC	CSVEGWGLGANVLTF
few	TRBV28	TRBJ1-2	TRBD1	TGTGCCAGCACACAGGGGGCGCGTGGCTACACCTTC	CASTQGARGYTF
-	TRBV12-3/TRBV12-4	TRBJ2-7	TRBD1	TGTGCCAGCAGTTTACCACAGGGGGCCAACGAGCAGTACTTC	CASSLPQGANEQYF
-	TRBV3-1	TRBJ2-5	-	TGTGCCAGCTCCATGGGGGGTCGGGAAGAGACCCAGTACTTC	CASSMGGREETQYF
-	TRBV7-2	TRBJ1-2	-	TGTGCCAGCAGCTTAGCCCCGGGGCAGTCCTATGGCTACACCTTC	CASSLAPGQSYGYTF
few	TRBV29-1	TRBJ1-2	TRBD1	TGCAGCGTTAAGCAGGGGGACTATGGCTACACCTTC	CSVKQGDYGYTF
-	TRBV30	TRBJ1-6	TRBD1	TGTGCCTGGAGAACCGGGACAGTATCACCCCTCCACTTT	CAWRTGTVSPLHF
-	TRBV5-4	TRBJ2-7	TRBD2	TGTGCCAGCAGCTTGTTAGCGGGCCAATCCTACGAGCAGTACTTC	CASSLLAGQSYEQYF
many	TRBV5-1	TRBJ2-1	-	TGCGCCAGCAGCCCAGGTCCGGCGGATGAGCAGTTCTTC	CASSPGPADEQFF